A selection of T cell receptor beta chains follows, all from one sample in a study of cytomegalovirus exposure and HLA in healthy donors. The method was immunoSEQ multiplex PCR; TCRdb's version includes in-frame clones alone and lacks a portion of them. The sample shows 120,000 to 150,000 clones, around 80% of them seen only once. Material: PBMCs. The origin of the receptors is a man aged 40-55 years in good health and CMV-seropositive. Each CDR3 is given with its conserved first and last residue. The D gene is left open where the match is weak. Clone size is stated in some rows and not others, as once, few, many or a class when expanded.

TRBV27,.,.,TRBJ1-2,TGTGCCAGCAGCGCCATGACACCACCCTTAGGCTATGGCTACACCTTC,CASSAMTPPLGYGYTF
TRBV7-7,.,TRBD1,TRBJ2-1,TGTGCTAGCAGCTTAGCCCACAGGGGCTTTCTTACCAATGAGCAGTTCTTC,CASSLAHRGFLTNEQFF
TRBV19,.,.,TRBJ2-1,TGTGCCAGTAGTATCGGAGGTAACTCCTACAATGAGCAGTTCTTC,CASSIGGNSYNEQFF
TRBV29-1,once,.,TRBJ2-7,TGCAGCGTAGACAGGATGGGCTCCTACGAGCAGTACTTC,CSVDRMGSYEQYF
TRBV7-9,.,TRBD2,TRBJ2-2,TGTGCCGTCGGGACTAGCGGGGTGAACACCGGGGAGCTGTTTTTT,CAVGTSGVNTGELFF
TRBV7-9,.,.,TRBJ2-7,TGTGCCGGACAAGTTGCCAGCTCCTACGAGCAGTACTTC,CAGQVASSYEQYF
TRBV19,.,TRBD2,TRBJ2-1,TGTGCCAGTAGCTTAGCGGGGTGGGGGGATGAGCAGTTCTTC,CASSLAGWGDEQFF
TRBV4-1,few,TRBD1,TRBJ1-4,TGCGCCAGCAGTTGGCGGGGACAGGGTAATGAAAAACTGTTTTTT,CASSWRGQGNEKLFF
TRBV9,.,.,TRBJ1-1,TGTGCCAGCAGCGCCACAGGGAAGGGGAACACTGAAGCTTTCTTT,CASSATGKGNTEAFF
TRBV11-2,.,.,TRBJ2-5,TGTGCCAGCAGCCACGGACAGTTCCAAGAGACCCAGTACTTC,CASSHGQFQETQYF
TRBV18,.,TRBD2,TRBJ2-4,TGTGCCAGCTCACCGCCCGCCGCGGGAGGCTCGGGAATACTTCTAGCCAAAAACATTCAGTACTTC,CASSPPAAGGSGILLAKNIQYF
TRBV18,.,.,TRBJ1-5,TGTGCCAGCTCCCCAGCGGGGGAACAGCCCCAGCATTTT,CASSPAGEQPQHF
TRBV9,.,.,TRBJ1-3,TGTGCCAGCAGCGTAGTAGCTGGGGGAAACACCATATATTTT,CASSVVAGGNTIYF
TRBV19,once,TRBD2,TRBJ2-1,TGTGCCAGTAGTATATTAGCGGGCCATTCCGAGCAGTTCTTC,CASSILAGHSEQFF
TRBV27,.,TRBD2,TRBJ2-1,TGTGCCAGCAGTTTATCGTCCCCTTTACTAGCGGGGAGACTCAATGAGCAGTTCTTC,CASSLSSPLLAGRLNEQFF
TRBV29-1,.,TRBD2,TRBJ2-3,TGCAGCGTGGAGGGGGTCCATAGCGGGAGGGCCAGCGATACGCAGTATTTT,CSVEGVHSGRASDTQYF
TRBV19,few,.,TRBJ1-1,TGTGCCAGTAGTATGAGGAAGTCCGGGGGGACTGAAGCTTTCTTT,CASSMRKSGGTEAFF
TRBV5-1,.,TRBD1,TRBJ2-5,TGCGCCAGCAGCCAGGCGACAGGGCAAGAGACCCAGTACTTC,CASSQATGQETQYF
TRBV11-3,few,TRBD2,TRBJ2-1,TGTGCCAGCAGCTTAGATCGAGGTAGCGGGACCTGGGGTGAGCAGTTCTTC,CASSLDRGSGTWGEQFF
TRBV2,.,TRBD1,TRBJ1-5,TGTGCCAGCAGTGAAGCGCTAGGGACAGAGCATTATAGCAATCAGCCCCAGCATTTT,CASSEALGTEHYSNQPQHF
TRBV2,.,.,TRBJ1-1,TGTGCCAGCAGTGTGGCCAGGGGTAACACTGAAGCTTTCTTT,CASSVARGNTEAFF
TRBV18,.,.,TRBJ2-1,TGTGCCAGCTCACCACAAACTACCGAGCAGTTCTTC,CASSPQTTEQFF
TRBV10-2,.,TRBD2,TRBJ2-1,TGCGCCAGCAGACTAGGACTAGCGGGGCTTGGTTATTTCTTC,CASRLGLAGLGYFF
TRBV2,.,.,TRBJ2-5,TGTGCCAGCAGTGAAGGACTGGTTCAAGAGACCCAGTACTTC,CASSEGLVQETQYF
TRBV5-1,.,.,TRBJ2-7,TGCGCCAGCAGCCCCCAGGGCGCCTACGAGCAGTACTTC,CASSPQGAYEQYF
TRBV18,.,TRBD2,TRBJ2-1,TGTGCCAGCTCACCAAGCGGGAGCTCCTACAATGAGCAGTTCTTC,CASSPSGSSYNEQFF
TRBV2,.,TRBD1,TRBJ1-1,TGTGCCGGCACAGGGGGCGAAGTATCCCCTGAAGCTTTCTTT,CAGTGGEVSPEAFF
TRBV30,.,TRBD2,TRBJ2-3,TGTGCCTGGAGCTCACTAGCGGGAGGGAAATCTTTT,CAWSSLAGGKSF
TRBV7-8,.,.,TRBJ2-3,TGTGCCAGCAGCTTCCGTAGCGGCACAGATACGCAGTATTTT,CASSFRSGTDTQYF
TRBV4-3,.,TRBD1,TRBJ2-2,TGCGCCAGCAGCCCTTTCTACCAGGGGGCCAACACCGGGGAGCTGTTTTTT,CASSPFYQGANTGELFF
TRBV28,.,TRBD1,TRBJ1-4,TGTGCCAGCAGTCCAGGGGGCCCAAATGAAAAACTGTTTTTT,CASSPGGPNEKLFF
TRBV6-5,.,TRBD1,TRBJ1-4,TGTGCCAGCAGTCAGGAGGGACAGGGTCTTGAAAAACTGTTTTTT,CASSQEGQGLEKLFF
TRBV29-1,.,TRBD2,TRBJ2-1,TGCAGCGTTTTAGCGGGGGAGCAGTTCTTC,CSVLAGEQFF
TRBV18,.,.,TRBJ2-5,TGTGCCAGCTCACCTCCCACGACCAGGCAAGAGACCCAGTACTTC,CASSPPTTRQETQYF
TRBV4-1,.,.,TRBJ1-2,TGCGCCAGCAGCCAAGATAAAACAGAGATTGGGGGGGCTAACTATGGCTACACCTTC,CASSQDKTEIGGANYGYTF
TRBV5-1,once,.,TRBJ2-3,TGCGCCAGCAGCTTGGGATCAGGGAAAACTTACACAGATACGCAGTATTTT,CASSLGSGKTYTDTQYF
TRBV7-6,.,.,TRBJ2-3,TGTGCCAGCAGCTTATTCGTGCGGGATACGCAGTATTTT,CASSLFVRDTQYF
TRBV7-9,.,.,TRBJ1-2,TGTGCCAGCAGCCCGGCTAGGGGCAAAGCTAACTATGGCTACACCTTC,CASSPARGKANYGYTF
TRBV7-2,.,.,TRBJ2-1,TGTGCCAGCAGCTTAGCGCGGGATGAGCAGTTCTTC,CASSLARDEQFF